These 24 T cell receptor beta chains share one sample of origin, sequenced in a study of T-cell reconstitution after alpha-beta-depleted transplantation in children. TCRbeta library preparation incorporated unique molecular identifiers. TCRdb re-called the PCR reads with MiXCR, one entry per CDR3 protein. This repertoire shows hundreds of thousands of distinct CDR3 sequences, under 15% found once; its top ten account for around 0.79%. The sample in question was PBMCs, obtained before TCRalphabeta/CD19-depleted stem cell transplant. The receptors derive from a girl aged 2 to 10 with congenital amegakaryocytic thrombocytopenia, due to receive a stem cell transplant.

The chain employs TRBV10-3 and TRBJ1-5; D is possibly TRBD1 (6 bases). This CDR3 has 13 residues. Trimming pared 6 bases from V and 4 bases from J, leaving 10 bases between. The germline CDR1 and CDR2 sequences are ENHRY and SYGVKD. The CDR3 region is CAIREGQNQPQHF. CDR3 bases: TGTGCCATCAGGGAAGGACAGAATCAGCCCCAGCATTTT.

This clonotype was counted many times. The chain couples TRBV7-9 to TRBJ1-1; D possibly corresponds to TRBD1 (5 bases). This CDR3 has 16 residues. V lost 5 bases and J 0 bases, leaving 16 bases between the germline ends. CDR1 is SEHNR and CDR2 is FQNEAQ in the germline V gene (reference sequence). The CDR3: CASSPGTTGMNTEAFF. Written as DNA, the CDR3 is TGTGCCAGCAGCCCAGGAACAACAGGAATGAACACTGAAGCTTTCTTT.

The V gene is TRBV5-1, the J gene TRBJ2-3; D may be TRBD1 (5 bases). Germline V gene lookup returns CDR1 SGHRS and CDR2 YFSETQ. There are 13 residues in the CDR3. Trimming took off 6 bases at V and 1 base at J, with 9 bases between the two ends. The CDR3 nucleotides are TGCGCCAGCATGCAGGGTGGCACAGATACGCAGTATTTT. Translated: CASMQGGTDTQYF.

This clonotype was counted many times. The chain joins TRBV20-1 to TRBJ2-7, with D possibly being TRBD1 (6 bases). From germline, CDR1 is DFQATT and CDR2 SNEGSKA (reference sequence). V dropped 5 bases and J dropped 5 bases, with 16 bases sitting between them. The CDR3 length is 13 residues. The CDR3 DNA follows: TGCAGTGCTCCCAGGGGTCCCGTGAACGAGCAGTACTTC. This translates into CSAPRGPVNEQYF.

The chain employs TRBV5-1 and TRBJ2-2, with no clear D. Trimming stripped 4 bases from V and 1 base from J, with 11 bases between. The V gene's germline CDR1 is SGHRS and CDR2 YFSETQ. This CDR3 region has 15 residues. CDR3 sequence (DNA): TGCGCCAGCAGCCGACCCGTCCAGAACACCGGGGAGCTGTTTTTT. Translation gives CASSRPVQNTGELFF.

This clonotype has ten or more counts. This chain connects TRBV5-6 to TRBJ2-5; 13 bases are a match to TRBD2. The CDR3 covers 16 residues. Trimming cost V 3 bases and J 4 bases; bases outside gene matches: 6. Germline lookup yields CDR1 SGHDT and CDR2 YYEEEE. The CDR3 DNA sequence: TGTGCCAGCAGCTGGGGGGGACTAGCGGGACGAGAGACCCAGTACTTC. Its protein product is CASSWGGLAGRETQYF.

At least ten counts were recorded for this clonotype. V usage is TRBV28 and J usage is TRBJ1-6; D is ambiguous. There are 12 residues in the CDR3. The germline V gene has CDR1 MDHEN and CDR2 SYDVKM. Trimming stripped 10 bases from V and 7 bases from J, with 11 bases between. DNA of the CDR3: TGTGCCACCGCGGACCTGAATTCACCCCTCCACTTT. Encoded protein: CATADLNSPLHF.

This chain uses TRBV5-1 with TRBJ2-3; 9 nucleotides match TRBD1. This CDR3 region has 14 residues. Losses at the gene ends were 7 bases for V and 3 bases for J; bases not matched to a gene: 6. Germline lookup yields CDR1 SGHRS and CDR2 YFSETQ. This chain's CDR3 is CASVLGQGTDTQYF. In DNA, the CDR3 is TGCGCCAGCGTCCTTGGACAGGGGACAGATACGCAGTATTTT. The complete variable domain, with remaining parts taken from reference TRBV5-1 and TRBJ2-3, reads KAGVTQTPRYLIKTRGQQVTLSCSPISGHRSVSWYQQTPGQGLQFLFEYFSETQRNKGNFPGRFSGRQFSNSRSEMNVSTLELGDSALYLCASVLGQGTDTQYFGPGTRLTVL.

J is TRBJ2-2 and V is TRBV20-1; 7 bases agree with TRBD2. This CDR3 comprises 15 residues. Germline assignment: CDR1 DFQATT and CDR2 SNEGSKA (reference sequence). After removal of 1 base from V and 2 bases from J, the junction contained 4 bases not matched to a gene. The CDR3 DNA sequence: TGCAGTGCTAGAGGTCTAGCGGATAACACCGGGGAGCTGTTTTTT. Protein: CSARGLADNTGELFF.

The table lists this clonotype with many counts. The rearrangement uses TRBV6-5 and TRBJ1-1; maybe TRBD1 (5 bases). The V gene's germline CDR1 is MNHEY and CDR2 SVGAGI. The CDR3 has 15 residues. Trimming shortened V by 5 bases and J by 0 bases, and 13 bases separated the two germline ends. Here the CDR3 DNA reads TGTGCCAGCAGTAACCTAGGGACCCTGAACACTGAAGCTTTCTTT. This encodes CASSNLGTLNTEAFF.

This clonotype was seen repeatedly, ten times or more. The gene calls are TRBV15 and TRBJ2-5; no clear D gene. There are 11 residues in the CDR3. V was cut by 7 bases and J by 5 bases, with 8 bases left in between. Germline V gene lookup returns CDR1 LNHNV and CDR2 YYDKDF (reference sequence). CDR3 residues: CATTFRETQYF. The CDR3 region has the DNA TGTGCCACCACTTTCAGGGAGACCCAGTACTTC.

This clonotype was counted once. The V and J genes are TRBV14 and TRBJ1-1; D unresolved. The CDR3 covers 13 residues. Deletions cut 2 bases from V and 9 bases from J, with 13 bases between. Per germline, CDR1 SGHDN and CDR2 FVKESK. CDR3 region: CASSQNTGYQAFF. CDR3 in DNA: TGTGCCAGCAGCCAAAACACGGGGTACCAAGCTTTCTTT.

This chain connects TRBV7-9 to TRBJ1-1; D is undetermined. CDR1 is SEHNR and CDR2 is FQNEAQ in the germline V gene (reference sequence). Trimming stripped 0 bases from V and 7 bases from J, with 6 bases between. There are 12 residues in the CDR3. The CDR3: CASSLATGEAFF. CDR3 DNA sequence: TGTGCCAGCAGCTTAGCGACGGGTGAAGCTTTCTTT. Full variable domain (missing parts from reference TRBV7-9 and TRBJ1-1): DTGVSQNPRHKITKRGQNVTFRCDPISEHNRLYWYRQTLGQGPEFLTYFQNEAQLEKSRLLSDRFSAERPKGSFSTLEIQRTEQGDSAMYLCASSLATGEAFFGQGTRLTVV.

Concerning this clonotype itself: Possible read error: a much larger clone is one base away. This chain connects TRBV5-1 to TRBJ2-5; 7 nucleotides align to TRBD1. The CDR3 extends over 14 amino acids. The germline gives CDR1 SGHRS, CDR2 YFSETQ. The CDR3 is CACSETGFAETQYF. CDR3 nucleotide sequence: TGCGCCTGCAGCGAGACAGGGTTCGCAGAGACCCAGTACTTC.

DNA for the CDR3: TGTGCCAGCTCACCAACGCGGGGGGGGACTGAAGCTTTCTTT. It is translated as CASSPTRGGTEAFF. The V gene is TRBV18, the J gene TRBJ1-1; possibly TRBD1 for D (5 bases). Germline V gene lookup returns CDR1 KGHSH and CDR2 LQKENI. The V and J ends lost 2 bases and 5 bases respectively, with 12 bases between them. The CDR3 has 14 amino acids.

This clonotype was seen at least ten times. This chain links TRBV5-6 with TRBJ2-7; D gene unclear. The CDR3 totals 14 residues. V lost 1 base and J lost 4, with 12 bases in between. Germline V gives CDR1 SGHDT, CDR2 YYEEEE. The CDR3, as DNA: TGTGCCAGCAGCTTGTCGCCAGGCTTATACGAGCAGTACTTC. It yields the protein CASSLSPGLYEQYF.

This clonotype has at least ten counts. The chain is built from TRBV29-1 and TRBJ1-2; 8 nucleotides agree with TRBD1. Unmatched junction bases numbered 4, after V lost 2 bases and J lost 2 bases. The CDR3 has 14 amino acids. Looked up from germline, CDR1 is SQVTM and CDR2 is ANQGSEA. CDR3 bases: TGCAGCGTTGAAAGGCAGGGGGCAAACTATGGCTACACCTTC. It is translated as CSVERQGANYGYTF.

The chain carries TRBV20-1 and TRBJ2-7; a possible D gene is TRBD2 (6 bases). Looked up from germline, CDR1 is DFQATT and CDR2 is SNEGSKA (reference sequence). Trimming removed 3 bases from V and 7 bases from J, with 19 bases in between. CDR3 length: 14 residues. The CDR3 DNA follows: TGCAGTGCTAGGGGGATTAGCGGAATCGGTGAGCAGTACTTC. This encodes CSARGISGIGEQYF.

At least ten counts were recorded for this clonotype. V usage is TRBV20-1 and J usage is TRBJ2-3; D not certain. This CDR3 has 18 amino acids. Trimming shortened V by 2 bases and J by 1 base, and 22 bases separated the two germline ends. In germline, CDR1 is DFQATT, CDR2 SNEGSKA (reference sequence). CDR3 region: CSARYPVGTKEGTDTQYF. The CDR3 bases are TGCAGTGCTAGATACCCAGTAGGAACCAAAGAGGGCACAGATACGCAGTATTTT.

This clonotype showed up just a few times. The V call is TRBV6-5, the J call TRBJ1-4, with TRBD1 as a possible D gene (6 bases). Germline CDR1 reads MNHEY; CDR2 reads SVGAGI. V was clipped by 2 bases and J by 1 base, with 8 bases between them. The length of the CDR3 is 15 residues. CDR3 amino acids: CASSYRGGTNEKLFF. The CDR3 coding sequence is TGTGCCAGCAGTTACAGGGGGGGAACTAATGAAAAACTGTTTTTT.

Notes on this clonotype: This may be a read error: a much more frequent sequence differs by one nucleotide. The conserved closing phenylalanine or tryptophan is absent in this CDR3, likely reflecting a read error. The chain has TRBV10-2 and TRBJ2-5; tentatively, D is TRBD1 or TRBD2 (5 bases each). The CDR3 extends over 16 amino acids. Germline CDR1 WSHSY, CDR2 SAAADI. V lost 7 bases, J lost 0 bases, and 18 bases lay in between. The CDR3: CASNRWGYEDQETQYS. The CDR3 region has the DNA TGCGCCAGCAACAGGTGGGGGTATGAGGACCAAGAGACCCAGTACTCC.

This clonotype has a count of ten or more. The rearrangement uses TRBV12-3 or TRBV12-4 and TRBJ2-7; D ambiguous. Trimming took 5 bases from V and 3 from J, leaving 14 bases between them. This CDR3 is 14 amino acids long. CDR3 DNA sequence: TGTGCCAGCAGTCCTCCTGACTGGTTCTACGAGCAGTACTTC. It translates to CASSPPDWFYEQYF.

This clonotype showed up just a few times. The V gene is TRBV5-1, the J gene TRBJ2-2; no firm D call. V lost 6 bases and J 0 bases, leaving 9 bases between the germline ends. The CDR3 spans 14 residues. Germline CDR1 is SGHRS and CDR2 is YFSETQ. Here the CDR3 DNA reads TGCGCCAGCAACCGCGGATCGAACACCGGGGAGCTGTTTTTT. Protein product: CASNRGSNTGELFF.

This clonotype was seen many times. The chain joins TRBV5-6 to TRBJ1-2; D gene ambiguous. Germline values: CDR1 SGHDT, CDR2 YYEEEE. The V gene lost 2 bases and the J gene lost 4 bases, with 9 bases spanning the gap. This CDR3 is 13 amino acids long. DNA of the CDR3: TGTGCCAGCAGCTTCCGGAGAGGCTATGGCTACACCTTC. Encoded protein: CASSFRRGYGYTF.